Described below is a single T cell receptor (beta chain) sequence and its context. Its antigen is not identified. The data originate from a study of Ad26.COV2.S vaccination and SARS-CoV-2 variants. As for the study in general: In the study, Ad26.COV2.S was injected intramuscularly once, or twice 56 days apart.

Treatment described: over 15 received Ad26.COV2.S at low or high dose, single or two shots; roughly 5 received placebo; per-sample allocation not given. Repertoires come from day 63 after the first vaccine or placebo injection. Vaccination used an Ad26 vector expressing Wuhan-strain SARS-CoV-2 spike. Germline V gene lookup returns CDR1 LNHNV and CDR2 YYDKDF (reference sequence). The ends were cut back, 0 bases at V and 5 bases at J, with 8 bases in the middle. This CDR3 is 13 amino acids long. This table comes from immunoSEQ multiplex PCR, and its TCRdb copy is limited to in-frame clones, with some not included. The sample has 300,000 to 350,000 clones; around 90% are singletons. Study-level results: Substantial breadth in spike-specific CD8+ and CD4+ T cell responses was reportedly seen after vaccination.

The rearrangement links TRBV15 to TRBJ2-7; D ambiguous. This TCR came from a person between 18 and 59 years old who received the Ad26.COV2.S COVID-19 vaccine or a placebo. Sequenced here: peripheral blood, sampled in a trial of Ad26.COV2.S vaccine versus placebo. The DNA of the CDR3 is TGTGCCACCAGCAGAGAGGTGGTCGACGAGCAGTACTTC. Translating gives CATSREVVDEQYF. Full variable domain (outside the CDR3, taken from reference TRBV15 and TRBJ2-7): DAMVIQNPRYQVTQFGKPVTLSCSQTLNHNVMYWYQQKSSQAPKLLFHYYDKDFNNEADTPDNFQSRRPNTSFCFLDIRSPGLGDTAMYLCATSREVVDEQYFGPGTRLTVT.